This TCR beta chain was documented in a study of beta chain features in type 1 diabetes. Per the germline V gene, CDR1 is KGHSH and CDR2 is LQKENI. The CDR3 totals 14 residues. Deletions cut 3 bases from V and 3 bases from J, with 12 bases between. Purities in excess of 95% were seen in all sorted populations. Expressed TCRB transcripts were sequenced, since all the RNA that had been isolated was reverse transcribed. Libraries were prepared by immunoSEQ multiplex PCR; TCRdb keeps only in-frame clonotypes and omits some of them. The profile shows 350,000 to 450,000 clones, over 13% of them singletons. The sequence came from a young woman in good health. V usage is TRBV18 and J usage is TRBJ2-7; TRBD2 might be the D (5 bases). Sequenced sample: naive CD4+ T cells from blood. CDR3 amino acids: CASSPTEGNYEQYF. The CDR3 region has the DNA TGTGCCAGCTCACCGACCGAGGGCAACTACGAGCAGTACTTC.